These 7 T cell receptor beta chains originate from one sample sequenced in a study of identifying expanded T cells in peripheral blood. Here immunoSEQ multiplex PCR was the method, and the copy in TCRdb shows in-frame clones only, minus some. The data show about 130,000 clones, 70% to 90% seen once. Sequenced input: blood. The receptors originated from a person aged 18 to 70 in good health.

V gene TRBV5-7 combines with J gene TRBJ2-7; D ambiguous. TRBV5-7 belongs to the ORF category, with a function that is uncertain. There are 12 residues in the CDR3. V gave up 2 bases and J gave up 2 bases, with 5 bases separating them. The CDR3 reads CASSFDPYEQYF. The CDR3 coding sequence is TGTGCCAGCAGCTTTGACCCCTACGAGCAGTACTTC.

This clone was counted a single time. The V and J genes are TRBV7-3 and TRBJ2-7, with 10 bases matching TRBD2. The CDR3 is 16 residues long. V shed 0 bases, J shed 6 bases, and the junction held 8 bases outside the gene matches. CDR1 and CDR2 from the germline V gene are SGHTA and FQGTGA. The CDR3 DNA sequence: TGTGCCAGCAGCTTAACGGCCCAGCGGGAGGGGGGCGAGCAGTACTTC. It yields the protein CASSLTAQREGGEQYF. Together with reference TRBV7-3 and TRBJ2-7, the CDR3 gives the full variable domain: GAGVSQTPSNKVTEKGKYVELRCDPISGHTALYWYRQSLGQGPEFLIYFQGTGAADDSGLPNDRFFAVRPEGSVSTLKIQRTERGDSAVYLCASSLTAQREGGEQYFGPGTRLTVT.

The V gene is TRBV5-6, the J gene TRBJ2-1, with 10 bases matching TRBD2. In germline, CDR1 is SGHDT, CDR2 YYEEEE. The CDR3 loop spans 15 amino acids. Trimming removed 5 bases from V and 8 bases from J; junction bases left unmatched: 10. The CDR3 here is CASRTSGGARDEQFF. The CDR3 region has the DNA TGTGCCAGCAGGACCAGCGGGGGGGCCCGAGATGAGCAGTTCTTC. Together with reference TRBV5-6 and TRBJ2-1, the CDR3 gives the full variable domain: DAGVTQSPTHLIKTRGQQVTLRCSPKSGHDTVSWYQQALGQGPQFIFQYYEEEERQRGNFPDRFSGHQFPNYSSELNVNALLLGDSALYLCASRTSGGARDEQFFGPGTRLTVL.

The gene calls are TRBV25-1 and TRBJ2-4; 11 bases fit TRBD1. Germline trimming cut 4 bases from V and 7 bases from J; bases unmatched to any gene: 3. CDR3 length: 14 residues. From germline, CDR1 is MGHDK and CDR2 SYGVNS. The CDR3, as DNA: TGTGCCAGCAGTGGTGGACAGGGGGCCAACATTCAGTACTTC. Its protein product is CASSGGQGANIQYF.

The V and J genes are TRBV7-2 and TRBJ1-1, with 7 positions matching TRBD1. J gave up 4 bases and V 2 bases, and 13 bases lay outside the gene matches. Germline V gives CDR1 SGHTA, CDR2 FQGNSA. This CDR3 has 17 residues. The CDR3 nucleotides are TGTGCCAGCAGCTTAAAGACAGGGACCTACCAAGGCACTGAAGCTTTCTTT. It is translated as CASSLKTGTYQGTEAFF.

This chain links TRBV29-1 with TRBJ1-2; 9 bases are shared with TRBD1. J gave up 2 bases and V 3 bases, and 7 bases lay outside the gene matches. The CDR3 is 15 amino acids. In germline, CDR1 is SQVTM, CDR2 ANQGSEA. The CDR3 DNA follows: TGCAGCGTTGACCAGGGACAGGGAGAGAACTATGGCTACACCTTC. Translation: CSVDQGQGENYGYTF. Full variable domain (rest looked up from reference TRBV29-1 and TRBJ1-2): SAVISQKPSRDICQRGTSLTIQCQVDSQVTMMFWYRQQPGQSLTLIATANQGSEATYESGFVIDKFPISRPNLTFSTLTVSNMSPEDSSIYLCSVDQGQGENYGYTFGSGTRLTVV.

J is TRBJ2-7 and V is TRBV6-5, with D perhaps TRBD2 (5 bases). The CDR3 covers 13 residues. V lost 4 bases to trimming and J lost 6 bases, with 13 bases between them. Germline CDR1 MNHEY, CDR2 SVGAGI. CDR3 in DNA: TGTGCCAGCAGTTGGGCAGGACGGGGCGAGCAGTACTTC. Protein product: CASSWAGRGEQYF.